This entry lists 10 T cell receptor beta chains sequenced from one sample in a study of monozygotic twins with inflammatory bowel disease. TCRdb re-called the 5' RACE reads and shows each CDR3 protein once, DNA omitted. The sample totals fewer than 400,000 distinct CDR3 sequences; its top ten clones hold over 5.5%. The specimen sequenced was blood. The source is a human donor with ulcerative colitis or Crohn's disease, or a healthy co-twin of an affected twin (not recorded which).

The chain employs TRBV20-1 and TRBJ2-5; TCRdb proposes TRBD1, but this gene call is untestable without DNA. CDR3 length: 14 amino acids. CDR1 and CDR2 from the germline V gene are DFQATT and SNEGSKA (reference sequence). The CDR3 loop is CSAERQGDEETQYF.

The rearrangement links TRBV9 to TRBJ2-5; TCRdb calls TRBD2, which cannot be checked without DNA. In germline, CDR1 is SGDLS, CDR2 YYNGEE. The CDR3 sequence is 17 residues long. The CDR3 loop is CASSAYREVAGEETQYF.

This chain connects TRBV5-4 to TRBJ1-1; without DNA, the TCRdb call of TRBD1 cannot be checked. Germline V gene data show CDR1 as SGHNT and CDR2 as YYREEE (reference sequence). The CDR3 has 14 amino acids. The CDR3 is CASSRDGQNTEAFF.

The rearrangement joins TRBV28 to TRBJ2-1. Looked up from germline, CDR1 is MDHEN and CDR2 is SYDVKM. The CDR3 runs 13 residues. The CDR3 here is CASSLGIENEQFF.

The V call is TRBV2, the J call TRBJ1-6; there is no DNA to check the TCRdb D call of TRBD1. Germline values: CDR1 SNHLY, CDR2 FYNNEI. The CDR3 is 17 amino acids. The CDR3 region is CASSDGVRSGGESPLHF.

The CDR3 loop is CASSYSLTVYEQYF. V is TRBV6-5 and J is TRBJ2-7. The CDR3 runs to 14 residues. From germline, CDR1 is MNHEY and CDR2 SVGAGI.

This chain links TRBV7-3 with TRBJ1-3; the D gene TCRdb calls, TRBD1, cannot be checked with no DNA. Germline loops: CDR1 SGHTA, CDR2 FQGTGA. This CDR3 is 15 amino acids long. CDR3: CASSISGTVGNTIYF.

J is TRBJ1-2 and V is TRBV11-2; there is no DNA to check the TCRdb D call of TRBD1. The CDR3 spans 15 residues. The V gene's germline CDR1 is SGHAT and CDR2 FQNNGV. The CDR3 sequence: CASSSITGGGGGYTF.

CDR3 sequence reads: CASSQPGQGFYEQYF. The chain is built from TRBV18 and TRBJ2-7. The CDR3 is made up of 15 amino acids. Germline CDR1 reads KGHSH; CDR2 reads LQKENI.

The chain combines TRBV12-3 or TRBV12-4 with TRBJ2-7; the D gene TCRdb calls, TRBD1, cannot be checked with no DNA. The CDR3 sequence is 14 residues long. Here the CDR3 reads CASSLFRASYEQYF.